This T cell receptor (beta chain) came from a study of cytomegalovirus exposure and HLA in healthy donors. This CDR3 region has 13 residues. Germline V gene data show CDR1 as SGHNT and CDR2 as YENEEA. V lost 2 bases and J lost 7; bases outside the gene matches: 3. Details on this clone: Its antigen is currently unknown.

This PCR relied on a set of 60 Vbeta primers and 13 Jbeta primers. Sequencing used immunoSEQ multiplex PCR; TCRdb keeps in-frame clones, though not all of them. Of 130,000 to 150,000 clones listed, around 78% are singletons. Study findings and constraints: Both high specificity and high sensitivity reportedly marked the classifier's diagnosis of cytomegalovirus status.

The sample consisted of PBMCs. The genes are TRBV11-3 and TRBJ2-5; 8 bases match TRBD2. This clonotype was obtained from a man aged 40-49 years in good health and CMV-seropositive. The CDR3 here is CASSLMREATQYF. CDR3 nucleotides: TGTGCCAGCAGCTTAATGCGGGAGGCGACCCAGTACTTC. The variable domain in full, with the rest retrieved from reference TRBV11-3 and TRBJ2-5, is EAGVVQSPRYKIIEKKQPVAFWCNPISGHNTLYWYLQNLGQGPELLIRYENEEAVDDSQLPKDRFSAERLKGVDSTLKIQPAELGDSAVYLCASSLMREATQYFGPGTRLLVL.